This T cell receptor beta chain was observed in a study of identical twins. Template switching introduced a universal primer site, and the cDNA bore unique molecular identifiers. In TCRdb, the 5' RACE reads were re-called with MiXCR into one record per CDR3 protein. Of about 730,000 distinct CDR3 sequences listed, around 20% are singletons. Study conclusions and caveats: The abundant beta clonotypes from cord blood had fewer insertions, and memory repertoires had none of this.

The CDR3 loop spans 15 amino acids. J lost 3 bases, V lost 6 bases, and 8 bases had no gene match. Germline V gene sequence: CDR1 SNHLY, CDR2 FYNNEI. As concerns this clonotype: Its antigen remains unidentified.

These data were also filed under a second study, of T cells expressing NK-cell markers. That investigation notes: Several experiments employed an anti-gamma-delta TCR antibody to confine sorting to alpha-beta TCR T cells.

The chain employs TRBV2 and TRBJ2-3; 8 bases are a match to TRBD2. The origin of this receptor is a woman aged 18 to 35 in good health. Specimen: PBMCs. In nucleotides, the CDR3 is TGTGCCAGCAGAAGGACTAGCACGTATACAGATACGCAGTATTTT. It encodes CASRRTSTYTDTQYF.